Listed below are T cell receptor beta chains from one sample, sequenced in a study of blood T cell repertoires in COVID-19. Here immunoSEQ multiplex PCR was the method, and the copy in TCRdb shows in-frame clones only, minus some. The sample includes some 310,000 clones, 90% of them seen just once. The sequencing sample was made of peripheral blood. The receptor source for this set is a woman between 40 and 55 years old with COVID-19, enrolled during active disease. Both conserved end residues are part of each CDR3. The order of the fields is V gene, D gene, J gene, clone size, CDR3 DNA, CDR3 protein. A D gene is named only where the DNA matches it firmly. Not every row has a clone size; where given, it reads once, few, many or a size class.

TRBV20-1	NA	TRBJ2-3	NA	TGCAGTGCTAGAGTCGAGGATACGCAGTATTTT	CSARVEDTQYF
TRBV6-4	NA	TRBJ2-1	NA	TGTGCCAGCAGCTCCTCATCCCTTGGGAGCTCCTACAATGAGCAGTTCTTC	CASSSSSLGSSYNEQFF
TRBV7-2	NA	TRBJ1-1	NA	TGTGCCAGCAGCTTCTCAGGGTCTAACACTGAAGCTTTCTTT	CASSFSGSNTEAFF
TRBV7-9	NA	TRBJ2-7	NA	TGTGCCAGCAGCTTAGGGGTACAGGGACCCTTTAAGCAGTACTTC	CASSLGVQGPFKQYF
TRBV4-1	NA	TRBJ1-2	NA	TGCGCCAGCAGCGCCTCGTCGGTAGACTATGGCTACACCTTC	CASSASSVDYGYTF
TRBV7-6	TRBD2	TRBJ2-1	NA	TGTGCCAGCAGCTTAGAAGTTAAAATAGCGGGGGGGAATGAGCAGTTCTTC	CASSLEVKIAGGNEQFF
TRBV5-1	TRBD1	TRBJ2-6	NA	TGCGCCAGCAGCTTGATGATCGGGACAGGGTCGTCCGGGGCCAACGTCCTGACTTTC	CASSLMIGTGSSGANVLTF
TRBV11-2	TRBD2	TRBJ2-1	once	TGTGCCAGCAGCCAGACTAGCGGGGGGCGACAGCAGTTCTTC	CASSQTSGGRQQFF
TRBV19	TRBD1	TRBJ1-2	NA	TGTGCCAGTACGCCCGGACAGGGAGTCTGGGGCTACACCTTC	CASTPGQGVWGYTF
TRBV28	TRBD1	TRBJ1-6	NA	TGTGCCAGCAGTACTCATCAGGGGGCGCAGAATTCACCCCTCCACTTT	CASSTHQGAQNSPLHF
TRBV7-9	TRBD1	TRBJ1-5	NA	TGTGCCAGCAGCCTAAAACAGGGGAATCAGCCCCAGCATTTT	CASSLKQGNQPQHF
TRBV21-1	NA	TRBJ2-2	NA	TGTGCCAGCAGCCTTCTCACAGGGCTGGGCTTGAACACCGGGGAGCTGTTTTTT	CASSLLTGLGLNTGELFF
TRBV24-1	NA	TRBJ2-1	NA	TGTGCCACCGAGGGGGGGGGCTCCTACAATGAGCAGTTCTTC	CATEGGGSYNEQFF
TRBV9	TRBD1	TRBJ2-5	NA	TGTGCCAGCAGCACCGTGGGACAGGGAGAGACCCAGTACTTC	CASSTVGQGETQYF
TRBV10-3	NA	TRBJ1-4	NA	TGTGCCACCTCCGACACCCAGGGAACTAATGAAAAACTGTTTTTT	CATSDTQGTNEKLFF
TRBV19	TRBD1	TRBJ2-7	NA	TGTGCCAGTACCAAAGGGACAGGGAGTTACTACGAGCAGTACTTC	CASTKGTGSYYEQYF
TRBV28	NA	TRBJ2-7	NA	TGTGCCAGCAGGACGGGGGATGTGGGGGGTCTATACGCGCAGTACTTC	CASRTGDVGGLYAQYF
TRBV18	NA	TRBJ2-5	once	TGTGCCAGCTCACCGAGGGACTCCCTCGCCAAGACCCAGTACTTC	CASSPRDSLAKTQYF
TRBV7-2	TRBD1	TRBJ1-4	NA	TGTGCCAGCACCCTGGACAGGGGGAAAAATGAAAAACTGTTTTTT	CASTLDRGKNEKLFF
TRBV6-5	NA	TRBJ1-1	NA	TGTGCCAGCAGTTACTCGGGGGCGAGATGGAAAGCTTTCTTT	CASSYSGARWKAFF
TRBV5-1	TRBD2	TRBJ2-3	NA	TGCGCCAGCAGCTTTAGACTAGCGGGAGGGTCCACAGATACGCAGTATTTT	CASSFRLAGGSTDTQYF
TRBV27	TRBD1	TRBJ1-6	NA	TGTGCCAGCAGACGAGGGGCAGGGGGAGGTAATTCACCCCTCCACTTT	CASRRGAGGGNSPLHF